Below are 8 T cell receptor beta chains sequenced from a single sample in a study of T cells in women clearing cervical HPV infection (dated by TCRdb to the late 2010s). Libraries were made using the immunoSEQ multiplex PCR assay. The source is immuneACCESS, and TCRdb retained only in-frame sequences with V and J called. Part of the clones is not carried over; for the studies checked, unresolved V genes explain less than half of this, and the remainder is unexplained. The sample's table covers some 21,000 clones. The top ten hold around 24% of the sample. Sequencing input: blood buffy coat. These receptors all come from a woman between 18 and 69 years old with a cervical HPV16 infection that either progressed to CIN3+ or cleared (not recorded which).

CDR3 region: CASRDTPGAFF. Incomplete CDR3 DNA: TGTGCCAGCAGAGACACCCCAGGG. The chain is built from TRBV2 and TRBJ1-1; D possibly corresponds to TRBD1 (5 bases). The read ends 3 residues shy of where the CDR3 ends; the end is completed using the germline J gene. This CDR3 has 11 amino acids. Germline CDR1 SNHLY, CDR2 FYNNEI.

In the case of this clone: The read finishes 3 residues shy of the CDR3 end, and the germline J gene is used to complete it. The genes are TRBV20-1 and TRBJ2-3; 8 nucleotides match TRBD1. The CDR3 covers 13 residues. The junction had 6 bases not matched to a gene; V was cut back by 3 bases and J by 7 bases. CDR1 DFQATT and CDR2 SNEGSKA come from the germline V gene (reference sequence). CDR3 bases read: TGCAGTGCTAGGATGGACAGGGACCATACG. It is translated as CSARMDRDHT. The entire CDR3 protein reads CSARMDRDHTQYF.

Worth noting for this clone: The read ends 3 residues early relative to the CDR3; the germline J gene fills the gap. The chain carries TRBV2 and TRBJ1-2, with 9 nucleotides matching TRBD1. J lost 5 bases, V lost 4 bases, and 5 bases had no gene match. CDR1 and CDR2 (germline): SNHLY, FYNNEI. This CDR3 has 14 amino acids. The CDR3 sequence: CASSAQGAPYGYTF. The CDR3 DNA, read in part, is TGTGCCAGCAGTGCACAGGGGGCTCCTTATGGC.

About this clone: The read ends 3 residues before the CDR3 terminus; that terminus is restored from the germline J gene. This chain uses TRBV19 with TRBJ1-2; D remains ambiguous. Between the trimmed V and J ends, which lost 4 bases and 1 base, there was a span of 16 bases. The CDR3 sequence is 16 residues long. The germline V gene has CDR1 LNHDA and CDR2 SQIVND (reference sequence). The CDR3: CASSTPQTILNYGYTF. The CDR3 bases that were read are TGTGCCAGTAGTACACCCCAAACTATACTTAACTATGGC.

Regarding this clone: The CDR3 end is not reached by the read, which stops 3 residues before it; the germline J gene fills it in. The chain has TRBV30 and TRBJ1-3, with a tentative D call TRBD1 (6 bases). The CDR3 loop spans 13 amino acids. Germline V gene data show CDR1 as GTSNPN and CDR2 as SVGIG (reference sequence). V lost 5 bases and J lost 3, with 11 bases in between. Partial CDR3 DNA: TGTGCCTGGGGAAGGACAGTTGGAAACACC. This sequence encodes CAWGRTVGNT. The entire CDR3 reads CAWGRTVGNTIYF.

The CDR3 bases that were read are TGCAGTGCTAGACCACTTGCTGGGGGCGGGACC. It encodes CSARPLAGGGT. Given in full, the CDR3 is CSARPLAGGGTQYF. This chain connects TRBV20-1 to TRBJ2-5, with D possibly being TRBD1 (6 bases). With the read ending 3 residues before the CDR3 end, the germline J gene is used to fill in that end. Germline V lookup: CDR1 DFQATT, CDR2 SNEGSKA (reference sequence). This CDR3 region has 14 residues. Between the trimmed V and J ends, which lost 2 bases and 7 bases, there was a span of 17 bases.

On this clone itself: The DNA ends 3 residues before the CDR3 does, and the rest of the CDR3 is filled in from the germline J gene. The chain couples TRBV4-1 to TRBJ2-7, with 9 bases identical to TRBD2. With V trimmed by 0 bases and J by 4 bases, 4 bases remained unmatched. CDR3 length: 15 amino acids. In germline, CDR1 is MGHRA, CDR2 YSYEKL. CDR3 bases read: TGCGCCAGCAGCCAAGAGTTTAGCGGGAGTTACGAG. It codes for CASSQEFSGSYE. The full-length CDR3 reads as CASSQEFSGSYEQYF.

Regarding this clone: The DNA ends 3 residues before the CDR3 does, and the rest of the CDR3 is filled in from the germline J gene. V gene TRBV2 combines with J gene TRBJ2-5; D gene unclear. V shed 7 bases and J shed 3 bases, with 3 bases lying between them. Per germline, CDR1 SNHLY and CDR2 FYNNEI. This CDR3 has 10 residues. The CDR3 spells CASTKETQYF. The covered CDR3 bases are TGTGCCAGCACAAAAGAGACC.